One and the same sample provided the 17 T cell receptor beta chains below, sequenced in a study of cytomegalovirus exposure and HLA in healthy donors. PCR involved 60 Vbeta and 13 Jbeta primers. TCRdb's copy holds only in-frame clones and misses some; the assay was immunoSEQ multiplex PCR. The sample includes approximately 190,000 clones, approximately 88% seen only once; the top ten take around 0.25%. The sample was PBMCs. All receptors come from a boy between 5 and 17 years old in good health and CMV-seronegative.

The chain recombines TRBV11-2 with TRBJ1-3; D remains ambiguous. Germline CDR1 is SGHAT and CDR2 is FQNNGV. Trimming cost V 1 base and J 0 bases, with 10 bases left between them. This CDR3 is built from 16 residues. CDR3 in DNA: TGTGCCAGCAGCTTAGTGGAACGGGGCTCTGGAAACACCATATATTTT. It translates to CASSLVERGSGNTIYF.

The rearrangement joins TRBV27 to TRBJ1-5, with D hard to call. V was shortened by 3 bases and J by 3 bases, with 6 bases between the two germline ends. The CDR3 extends over 13 amino acids. Per germline, CDR1 MNHEY and CDR2 SMNVEV (reference sequence). The CDR3 loop reads CASSFSPNQPQHF. DNA for the CDR3: TGTGCCAGCAGTTTTAGCCCCAATCAGCCCCAGCATTTT.

J is TRBJ2-1 and V is TRBV6-6, with 9 bases lining up with TRBD2. Germline loops: CDR1 MNHNY, CDR2 SVGAGI (reference sequence). The CDR3 has 14 amino acids. V dropped 2 bases and J dropped 9; count of bases not matched to a gene: 5. CDR3 sequence reads: CASSYVSAGGEQFF. The CDR3 coding sequence is TGTGCCAGCAGTTACGTTTCAGCGGGAGGTGAGCAGTTCTTC.

In DNA, the CDR3 is TGTGCCAGCAGCGTATCGACAGTAATCACCTTAGCGGGAGACGATACGCAGTATTTT. Protein sequence: CASSVSTVITLAGDDTQYF. The chain recombines TRBV9 with TRBJ2-3, with 9 bases aligning to TRBD2. The CDR3 has 19 amino acids. Looked up from germline, CDR1 is SGDLS and CDR2 is YYNGEE. Trimming at V came to 1 base and at J to 6 bases, leaving 18 bases not matched to a gene. The full variable domain, completed using reference TRBV9 and TRBJ2-3, is DSGVTQTPKHLITATGQRVTLRCSPRSGDLSVYWYQQSLDQGLQFLIQYYNGEERAKGNILERFSAQQFPDLHSELNLSSLELGDSALYFCASSVSTVITLAGDDTQYFGPGTRLTVL.

This sequence joins TRBV10-3 and TRBJ2-1; D remains unclear. V dropped 4 bases and J dropped 9 bases, with 16 bases sitting between them. The CDR3 runs 14 residues. Germline V CDR1 and CDR2: ENHRY, SYGVKD. CDR3 sequence (DNA): TGTGCCATCAGTGGTCGAGATCCGGGTGTTGAGCAGTTCTTC. Its protein is CAISGRDPGVEQFF.

The chain is built from TRBV6-5 and TRBJ2-1; TRBD2 matches 9 bases. Germline V lookup: CDR1 MNHEY, CDR2 SVGAGI. The junction had 8 bases not matched to a gene; V was cut back by 0 bases and J by 8 bases. The CDR3 runs to 16 residues. The CDR3 here is CASSYSRISGSYEQFF. The CDR3 DNA reads as TGTGCCAGCAGTTACTCCCGAATTAGCGGGAGCTATGAGCAGTTCTTC.

The V and J genes are TRBV5-1 and TRBJ1-1; D call uncertain. The CDR3 length is 14 residues. Trimming took 3 bases from V and 1 from J, leaving 10 bases between them. Germline-derived CDR1 and CDR2 are SGHRS and YFSETQ. The DNA of the CDR3 is TGCGCCAGCAGCTCGACGCAGGCGAACACTGAAGCTTTCTTT. Translated: CASSSTQANTEAFF.

The CDR3 DNA is TGCGCCAGCAGCCAAGTTCCCTTGGGGCTTAATGAAAAACTGTTTTTT. Translation: CASSQVPLGLNEKLFF. V gene TRBV4-1 combines with J gene TRBJ1-4; TRBD1 might be the D (5 bases). The CDR3 contains 16 residues. Germline V gene sequence: CDR1 MGHRA, CDR2 YSYEKL. Trimming removed 1 base from V and 4 bases from J, with 13 bases in between.

CDR3 loop: CASSVDVAASSYEQYF. DNA for the CDR3: TGTGCCAGCAGCGTAGACGTCGCGGCTAGCTCCTACGAGCAGTACTTC. This rearrangement joins TRBV9 to TRBJ2-7, with no clear D. This CDR3 has 16 residues. V lost 0 bases and J 0 bases, leaving 13 bases between the germline ends. Germline CDR1 SGDLS, CDR2 YYNGEE.

The J gene is TRBJ2-5, the V gene TRBV10-1; 10 bases line up with TRBD2. The V segment lost 0 bases and the J segment 4 bases; nucleotides outside the gene matches: 8. This CDR3 comprises 17 residues. From germline, CDR1 is WNHNN and CDR2 SYGVQD (reference sequence). The CDR3: CASSESPSGGGSETQYF. In DNA form, the CDR3 reads TGCGCCAGCAGTGAGTCCCCTAGCGGGGGCGGCTCAGAGACCCAGTACTTC.

J is TRBJ1-4 and V is TRBV19; 10 positions agree with TRBD1. Germline V gives CDR1 LNHDA, CDR2 SQIVND (reference sequence). The CDR3 spans 18 residues. V lost 9 bases and J lost 14; bases outside the gene matches: 27. Written as DNA, the CDR3 is TGTGCCAGCAACTCCGGGACAGGGGCCACCGTCGACCGATCTGTGCTGTTTTTT. Translation: CASNSGTGATVDRSVLFF.

The chain recombines TRBV4-3 with TRBJ2-5, with D perhaps TRBD2 (5 bases). CDR1 LGHNA and CDR2 YSLEER come from the germline V gene. The CDR3 runs to 14 residues. V lost 0 bases, J lost 2 bases, and 7 bases lay in between. CDR3 sequence: CASSQEEDQETQYF. DNA of the CDR3: TGCGCCAGCAGCCAAGAGGAGGATCAAGAGACCCAGTACTTC.

The chain recombines TRBV5-1 with TRBJ2-1; TRBD2 might be the D (5 bases). CDR3 length: 12 residues. Between the trimmed V and J ends, which lost 1 base and 10 bases, there was a span of 9 bases. Looked up from germline, CDR1 is SGHRS and CDR2 is YFSETQ. The CDR3 region is CASSLYSGEQFF. As DNA, the CDR3 is TGCGCCAGCAGCTTGTATTCGGGAGAGCAGTTCTTC.

The rearrangement uses TRBV4-3 and TRBJ1-2, with 9 bases aligning to TRBD1. The CDR3 has 15 residues. V was pared by 8 bases and J by 7 bases, with 14 bases of the junction left unmatched. CDR1 and CDR2 (germline): LGHNA, YSLEER. The CDR3 coding sequence is TGCGCCAGCGGGGACAGGGTGGGCCAGTTTGGTGGCTACACCTTC. Residues: CASGDRVGQFGGYTF.

V gene TRBV6-1 combines with J gene TRBJ2-7, with D possibly TRBD1 on 5 matching bases. This CDR3 contains 14 residues. The germline V gene encodes CDR1 MNHNS and CDR2 SASEGT. The V gene lost 6 bases and the J gene lost 2 bases, with 14 bases spanning the gap. The chain's CDR3 is CASSKAPGPYEQYF. As DNA, the CDR3 is TGTGCCAGCAGCAAGGCGCCAGGGCCCTACGAGCAGTACTTC.

This clone was counted a single time. The chain uses TRBV6-1 and TRBJ1-2, with TRBD1 identical over 9 bases. Trimming removed 4 bases from V and 2 bases from J; junction bases left unmatched: 2. The germline gives CDR1 MNHNS, CDR2 SASEGT. The CDR3 totals 14 residues. CDR3 loop: CASSGTGENYGYTF. CDR3 sequence (DNA): TGTGCCAGCAGTGGGACAGGGGAAAACTATGGCTACACCTTC.

This chain links TRBV9 with TRBJ1-2; 7 positions agree with TRBD1. The germline CDR1 and CDR2 sequences are SGDLS and YYNGEE. The V gene end was trimmed by 3 bases and the J gene end by 7 bases; junction bases not matched to a gene: 3. This CDR3 contains 12 residues. DNA of the CDR3: TGTGCCAGCAGCGCGGGGACAGTTGGCTACACCTTC. This encodes CASSAGTVGYTF.